Following are 9 T cell receptor beta chains from one sample sequenced in a study of blood T cell repertoires in COVID-19. Using immunoSEQ multiplex PCR, the repertoire was profiled, and TCRdb retains in-frame clones only, with some absent. The sample has about 310,000 clones; 89% are singletons. The sample taken for sequencing was PBMCs or T cells enriched from blood (not recorded which). The receptors were gathered from a man between 60 and 75 years old who had recovered from COVID-19.

The gene calls are TRBV7-2 and TRBJ1-1; 8 nucleotides agree with TRBD1. V gave up 6 bases and J gave up 3 bases; unmatched junction bases: 18. The CDR3 covers 18 residues. CDR1 and CDR2 from the germline V gene are SGHTA and FQGNSA. This CDR3 is CASSPRGRTGRTDTEAFF. Here the CDR3 DNA reads TGTGCCAGCAGTCCCCGAGGGCGGACAGGGAGGACGGACACTGAAGCTTTCTTT.

J is TRBJ2-3 and V is TRBV18, with 10 positions matching TRBD2. Germline assignment: CDR1 KGHSH and CDR2 LQKENI. Trimming took 3 bases from V and 4 from J; bases not matched to a gene: 7. This CDR3 region has 16 residues. The CDR3 reads CASSPTLAGESDTQYF. The CDR3 DNA is TGTGCCAGCTCACCGACTCTAGCGGGAGAATCAGATACGCAGTATTTT.

With respect to this clone: The sample holds other DNA sequences that translate to the same CDR3. The genes are TRBV24-1 and TRBJ2-1, with 13 bases fitting TRBD2. In germline, CDR1 is KGHDR, CDR2 SFDVKD. The V and J ends lost 4 bases and 4 bases, in that order; junction bases with no gene match: 6. The CDR3 sequence is 17 residues long. CDR3 protein: CATSDPGTSGVYNEQFF. CDR3 nucleotide sequence: TGTGCCACCAGTGACCCCGGGACTAGCGGGGTTTACAATGAGCAGTTCTTC.

The gene calls are TRBV28 and TRBJ1-5, with D perhaps matching TRBD1 (5 bases). V dropped 6 bases and J dropped 5 bases, with 14 bases sitting between them. The CDR3 is made up of 14 amino acids. Germline V gene sequence: CDR1 MDHEN, CDR2 SYDVKM. The CDR3 sequence: CASSTTGAHQPQHF. CDR3 sequence (DNA): TGTGCCAGCAGCACCACAGGAGCCCATCAGCCCCAGCATTTT. Complete variable domain (other parts from reference TRBV28 and TRBJ1-5): DVKVTQSSRYLVKRTGEKVFLECVQDMDHENMFWYRQDPGLGLRLIYFSYDVKMKEKGDIPEGYSVSREKKERFSLILESASTNQTSMYLCASSTTGAHQPQHFGDGTRLSIL.

This chain links TRBV6-5 with TRBJ2-3; weak D call: TRBD1 (6 bases). CDR1 and CDR2 (germline): MNHEY, SVGAGI. V was shortened by 6 bases and J by 2 bases, with 15 bases between the two germline ends. The CDR3 spans 15 residues. This chain's CDR3 is CASSRPGALTDTQYF. In DNA form, the CDR3 reads TGTGCCAGCAGCCGCCCAGGGGCGCTCACAGATACGCAGTATTTT.

This clone was picked up one time. V usage is TRBV6-1 and J usage is TRBJ1-3; D perhaps matches TRBD1 (5 bases). Germline V lookup: CDR1 MNHNS, CDR2 SASEGT. The CDR3 length is 16 residues. Trimming took off 2 bases at V and 0 bases at J, with 11 bases between the two ends. DNA of the CDR3: TGTGCCAGCAGTGAAAAGGGACTTGGCTCTGGAAACACCATATATTTT. The encoded protein is CASSEKGLGSGNTIYF.

The V gene is TRBV7-9, the J gene TRBJ2-1; 10 nucleotides match TRBD2. The ends lost 4 bases at V and 8 bases at J; junction bases unmatched: 8. The CDR3 sequence is 15 residues long. The germline V gene has CDR1 SEHNR and CDR2 FQNEAQ (reference sequence). DNA of the CDR3: TGTGCCAGCAGCTCGCCGGGACTAGCGAAAGATGAGCAGTTCTTC. Residues: CASSSPGLAKDEQFF.

This clone was counted between two and nine times. CDR3 in DNA: TGCGCCAGCAGCTTGGGATTTAGCGGGAGGAGTAACCCCTACGAGCAGTACTTC. This sequence encodes CASSLGFSGRSNPYEQYF. The V and J genes are TRBV5-1 and TRBJ2-7; TRBD2 matches 10 bases. Looked up from germline, CDR1 is SGHRS and CDR2 is YFSETQ. After removal of 0 bases from V and 2 bases from J, the junction contained 11 bases not matched to a gene. The CDR3 runs 18 residues.

This clone was seen a handful of times. The chain is built from TRBV29-1 and TRBJ1-2; 8 bases fit TRBD1. J lost 7 bases, V lost 3 bases, and 7 bases had no gene match. Germline CDR1 reads SQVTM; CDR2 reads ANQGSEA. The CDR3 is 13 amino acids. CDR3 nucleotide sequence: TGCAGCGTTGATGTGTCAGGGGGCTTTGGCTACACCTTC. Residues: CSVDVSGGFGYTF.